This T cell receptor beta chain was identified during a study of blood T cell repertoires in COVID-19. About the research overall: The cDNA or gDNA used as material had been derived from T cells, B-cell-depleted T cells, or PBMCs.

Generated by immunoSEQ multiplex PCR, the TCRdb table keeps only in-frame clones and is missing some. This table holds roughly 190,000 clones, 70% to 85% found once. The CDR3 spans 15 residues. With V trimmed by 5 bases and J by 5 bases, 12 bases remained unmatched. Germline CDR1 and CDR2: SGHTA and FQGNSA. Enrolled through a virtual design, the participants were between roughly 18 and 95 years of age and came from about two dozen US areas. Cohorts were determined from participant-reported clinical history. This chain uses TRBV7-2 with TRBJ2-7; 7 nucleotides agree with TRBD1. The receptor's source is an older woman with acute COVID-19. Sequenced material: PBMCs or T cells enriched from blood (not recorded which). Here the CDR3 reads CASSQRDRVSDEQYF. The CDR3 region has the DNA TGTGCCAGCAGCCAGAGGGACAGAGTATCCGACGAGCAGTACTTC.